This record looks at one TCR beta chain sequence and its context. Its specificity is not known. This entry comes from a study of response to subunit inactivated influenza vaccine. TCRdb used MiXCR to reprocess the RT-PCR reads, holding one entry per CDR3 protein. This table has about 780,000 distinct CDR3 sequences, about a fifth appearing once. Whole-study results and caveats: The study's authors posited that every seasonal influenza vaccination enlists few new T cells.

The ends were cut back, 4 bases at V and 5 bases at J, with 14 bases in the middle. CDR1 is MNHNS, CDR2 SASEGT, per germline. This CDR3 comprises 14 residues. The sample consisted of PBMCs from blood, taken less than 6 days after vaccination. This chain joins TRBV6-1 and TRBJ2-5, with D possibly being TRBD2 (6 bases). This TCR was sampled from a man between 45 and 60 years old who received an inactivated influenza vaccine. DNA for the CDR3: TGTGCCAGCAGTGTGACTAGGATGGGCGAGACCCAGTACTTC. Protein product: CASSVTRMGETQYF.